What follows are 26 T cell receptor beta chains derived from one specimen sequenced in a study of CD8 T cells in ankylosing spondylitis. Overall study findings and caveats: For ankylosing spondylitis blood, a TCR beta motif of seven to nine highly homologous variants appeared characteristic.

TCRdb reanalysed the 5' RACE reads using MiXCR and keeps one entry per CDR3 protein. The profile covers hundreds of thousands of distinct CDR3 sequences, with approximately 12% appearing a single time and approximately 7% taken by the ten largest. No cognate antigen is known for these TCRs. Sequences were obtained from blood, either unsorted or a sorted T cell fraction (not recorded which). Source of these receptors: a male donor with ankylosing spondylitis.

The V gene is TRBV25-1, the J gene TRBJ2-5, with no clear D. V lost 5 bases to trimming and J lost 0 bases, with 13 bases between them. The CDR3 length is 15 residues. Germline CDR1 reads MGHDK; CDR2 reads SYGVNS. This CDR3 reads CASSHSVTYQETQYF. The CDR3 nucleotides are TGTGCCAGCAGTCATTCAGTGACGTACCAAGAGACCCAGTACTTC.

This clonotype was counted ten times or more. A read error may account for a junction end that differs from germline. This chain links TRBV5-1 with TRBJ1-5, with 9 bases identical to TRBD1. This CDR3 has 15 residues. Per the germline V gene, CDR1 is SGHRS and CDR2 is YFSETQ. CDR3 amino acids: CASSLGQGGNQPQHF. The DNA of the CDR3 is TGCGCCAGCAGTTTGGGACAGGGAGGCAATCAGCCCCAGCATTTT. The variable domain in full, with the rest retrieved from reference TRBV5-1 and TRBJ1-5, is KAGVTQTPRYLIKTRGQQVTLSCSPISGHRSVSWYQQTPGQGLQFLFEYFSETQRNKGNFPGRFSGRQFSNSRSEMNVSTLELGDSALYLCASSLGQGGNQPQHFGDGTRLSIL.

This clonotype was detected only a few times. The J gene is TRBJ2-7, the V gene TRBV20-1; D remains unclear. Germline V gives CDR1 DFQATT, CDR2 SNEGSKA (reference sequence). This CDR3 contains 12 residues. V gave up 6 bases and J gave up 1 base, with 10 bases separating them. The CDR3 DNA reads TGCAGTGCCCTTAGGCAATCCTACGAGCAGTACTTC. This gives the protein CSALRQSYEQYF.

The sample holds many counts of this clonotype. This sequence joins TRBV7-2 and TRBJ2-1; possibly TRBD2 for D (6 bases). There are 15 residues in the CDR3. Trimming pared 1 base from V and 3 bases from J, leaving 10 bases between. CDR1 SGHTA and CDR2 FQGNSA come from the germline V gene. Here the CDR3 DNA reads TGTGCCAGCAGCTTAGAAGTAGCGGTCTACAATGAGCAGTTCTTC. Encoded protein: CASSLEVAVYNEQFF.

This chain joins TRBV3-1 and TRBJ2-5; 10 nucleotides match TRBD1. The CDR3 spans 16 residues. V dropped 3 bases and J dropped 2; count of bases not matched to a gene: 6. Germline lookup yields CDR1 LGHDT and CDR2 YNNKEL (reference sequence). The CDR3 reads CASSQGQGFVQETQYF. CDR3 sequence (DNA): TGTGCCAGCAGCCAGGGACAGGGGTTTGTGCAAGAGACCCAGTACTTC.

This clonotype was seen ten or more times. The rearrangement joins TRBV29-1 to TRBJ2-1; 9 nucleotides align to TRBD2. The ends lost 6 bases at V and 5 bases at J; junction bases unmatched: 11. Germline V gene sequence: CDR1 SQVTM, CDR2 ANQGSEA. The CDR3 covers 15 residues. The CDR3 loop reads CSVQFLLAGNNEQFF. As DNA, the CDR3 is TGCAGCGTCCAATTCCTACTAGCGGGCAACAATGAGCAGTTCTTC.

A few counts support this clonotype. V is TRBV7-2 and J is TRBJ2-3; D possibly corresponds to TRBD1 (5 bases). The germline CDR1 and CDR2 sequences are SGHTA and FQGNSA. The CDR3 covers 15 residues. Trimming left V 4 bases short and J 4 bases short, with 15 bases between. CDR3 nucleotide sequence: TGTGCCAGCAGCTCCTTGGGGCATGACGCAGATACGCAGTATTTT. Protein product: CASSSLGHDADTQYF.

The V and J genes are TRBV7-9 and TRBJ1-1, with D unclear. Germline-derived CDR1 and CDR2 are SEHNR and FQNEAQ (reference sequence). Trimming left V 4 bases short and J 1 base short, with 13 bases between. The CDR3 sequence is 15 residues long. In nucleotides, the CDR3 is TGTGCCAGCAGCTCATACGGACTGCGGAACACTGAAGCTTTCTTT. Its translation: CASSSYGLRNTEAFF.

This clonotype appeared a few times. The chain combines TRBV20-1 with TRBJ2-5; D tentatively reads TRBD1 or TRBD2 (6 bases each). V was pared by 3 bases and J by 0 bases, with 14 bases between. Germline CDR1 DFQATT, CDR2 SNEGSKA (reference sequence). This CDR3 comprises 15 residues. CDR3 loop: CSASPLGGYQETQYF. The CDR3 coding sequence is TGCAGTGCTAGTCCATTGGGGGGCTACCAAGAGACCCAGTACTTC.

Here the CDR3 DNA reads TGTGCCAGCAGCCTGGACAGACAGACTGAAGCTTTCTTT. It encodes CASSLDRQTEAFF. The chain couples TRBV3-1 to TRBJ1-1; a possible D gene is TRBD1 (6 bases). Germline V gene sequence: CDR1 LGHDT, CDR2 YNNKEL (reference sequence). Trimming removed 4 bases from V and 5 bases from J, with 11 bases in between. The CDR3 totals 13 residues.

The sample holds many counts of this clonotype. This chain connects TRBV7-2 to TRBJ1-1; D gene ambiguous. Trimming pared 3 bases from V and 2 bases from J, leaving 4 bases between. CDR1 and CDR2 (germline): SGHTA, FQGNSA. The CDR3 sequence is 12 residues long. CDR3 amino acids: CASSFFNTEAFF. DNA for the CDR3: TGTGCCAGCAGCTTTTTCAACACTGAAGCTTTCTTT.

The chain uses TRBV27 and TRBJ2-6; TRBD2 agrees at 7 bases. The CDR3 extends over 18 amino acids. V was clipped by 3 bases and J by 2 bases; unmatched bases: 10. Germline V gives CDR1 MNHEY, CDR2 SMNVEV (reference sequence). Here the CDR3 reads CASSLSFLTSAGANVLTF. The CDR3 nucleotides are TGTGCCAGCAGTTTGTCTTTTCTTACTAGCGCTGGGGCCAACGTCCTGACTTTC.

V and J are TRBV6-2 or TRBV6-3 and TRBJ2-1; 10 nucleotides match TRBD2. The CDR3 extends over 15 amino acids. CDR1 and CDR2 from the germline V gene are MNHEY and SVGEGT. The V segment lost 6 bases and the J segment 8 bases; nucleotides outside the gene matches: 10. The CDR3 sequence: CASRTPGLARHEQFF. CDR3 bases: TGTGCCAGCAGAACACCGGGACTAGCGCGGCATGAGCAGTTCTTC.

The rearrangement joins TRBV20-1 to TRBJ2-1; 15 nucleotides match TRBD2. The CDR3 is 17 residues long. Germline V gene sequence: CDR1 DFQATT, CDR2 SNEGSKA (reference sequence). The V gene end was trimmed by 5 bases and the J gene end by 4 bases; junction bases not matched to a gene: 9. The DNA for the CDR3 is TGCAGTGCTTTTTCCCGGACTAGCGGGAGGGGGTACAATGAGCAGTTCTTC. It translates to CSAFSRTSGRGYNEQFF.

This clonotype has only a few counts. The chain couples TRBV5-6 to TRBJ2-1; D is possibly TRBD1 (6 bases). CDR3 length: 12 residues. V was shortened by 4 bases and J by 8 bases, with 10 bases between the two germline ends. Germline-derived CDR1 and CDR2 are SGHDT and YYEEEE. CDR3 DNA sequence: TGTGCCAGCAGCCTAACAGGGTATGAGCAGTTCTTC. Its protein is CASSLTGYEQFF. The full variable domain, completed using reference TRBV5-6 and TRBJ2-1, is DAGVTQSPTHLIKTRGQQVTLRCSPKSGHDTVSWYQQALGQGPQFIFQYYEEEERQRGNFPDRFSGHQFPNYSSELNVNALLLGDSALYLCASSLTGYEQFFGPGTRLTVL.

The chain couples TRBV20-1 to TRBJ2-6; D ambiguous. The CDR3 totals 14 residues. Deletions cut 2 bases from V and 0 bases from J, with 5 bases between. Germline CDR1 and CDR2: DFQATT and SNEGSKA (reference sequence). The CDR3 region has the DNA TGCAGTGCTAGAACCTACTCTGGGGCCAACGTCCTGACTTTC. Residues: CSARTYSGANVLTF.

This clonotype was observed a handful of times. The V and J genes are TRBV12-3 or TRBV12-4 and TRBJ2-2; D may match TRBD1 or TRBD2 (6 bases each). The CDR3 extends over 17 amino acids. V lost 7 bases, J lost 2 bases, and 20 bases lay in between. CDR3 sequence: CASTSWGGTPNTGELFF. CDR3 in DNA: TGTGCCAGCACCTCCTGGGGCGGGACACCTAACACCGGGGAGCTGTTTTTT.

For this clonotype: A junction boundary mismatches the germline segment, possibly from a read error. CDR3 nucleotides: TGTGCCAGCAGCCCTCAGCCCTTCGGGGATCGGGTCTTT. It translates to CASSPQPFGDRVF. The chain couples TRBV7-8 to TRBJ1-1, with no clear D. The length of the CDR3 is 13 residues. In germline, CDR1 is SGHVS, CDR2 FQNEAQ.

CDR3 DNA sequence: TGCGCCAGCAGCTTGGGGGACAGTCGGGAGACCCAGTACTTC. Translation: CASSLGDSRETQYF. The rearrangement joins TRBV5-1 to TRBJ2-5, with 7 bases lining up with TRBD1. Unmatched junction bases numbered 4, after V lost 0 bases and J lost 5 bases. The CDR3 length is 14 residues. Per germline, CDR1 SGHRS and CDR2 YFSETQ.

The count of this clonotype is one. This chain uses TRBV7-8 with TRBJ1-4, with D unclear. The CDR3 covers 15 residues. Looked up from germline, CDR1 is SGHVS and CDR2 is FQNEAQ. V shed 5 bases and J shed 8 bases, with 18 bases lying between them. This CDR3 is CASSIVLQTKEKLFF. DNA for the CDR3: TGTGCCAGCAGCATCGTCCTCCAGACGAAAGAAAAACTGTTTTTT.

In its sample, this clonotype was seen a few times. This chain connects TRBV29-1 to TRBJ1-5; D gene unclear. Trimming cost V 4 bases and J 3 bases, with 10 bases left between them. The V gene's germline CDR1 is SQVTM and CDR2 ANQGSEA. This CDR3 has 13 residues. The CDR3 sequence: CSVGADFNQPQHF. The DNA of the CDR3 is TGCAGCGTTGGGGCAGACTTCAATCAGCCCCAGCATTTT. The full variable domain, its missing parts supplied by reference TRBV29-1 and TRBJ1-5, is SAVISQKPSRDICQRGTSLTIQCQVDSQVTMMFWYRQQPGQSLTLIATANQGSEATYESGFVIDKFPISRPNLTFSTLTVSNMSPEDSSIYLCSVGADFNQPQHFGDGTRLSIL.

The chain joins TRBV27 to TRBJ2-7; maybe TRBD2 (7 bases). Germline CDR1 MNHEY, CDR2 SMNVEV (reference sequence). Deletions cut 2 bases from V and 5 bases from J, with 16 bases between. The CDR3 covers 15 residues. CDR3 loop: CASSLKGGYGHEQYF. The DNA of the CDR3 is TGTGCCAGCAGTTTAAAGGGGGGGTATGGACACGAGCAGTACTTC.

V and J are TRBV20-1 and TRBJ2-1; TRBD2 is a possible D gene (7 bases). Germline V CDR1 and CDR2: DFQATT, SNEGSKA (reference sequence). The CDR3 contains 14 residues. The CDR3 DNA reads TGCAGCCCGAGCAGGGACGGGGGGCTCTATGAGCAGTTCTTC. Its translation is CSPSRDGGLYEQFF.

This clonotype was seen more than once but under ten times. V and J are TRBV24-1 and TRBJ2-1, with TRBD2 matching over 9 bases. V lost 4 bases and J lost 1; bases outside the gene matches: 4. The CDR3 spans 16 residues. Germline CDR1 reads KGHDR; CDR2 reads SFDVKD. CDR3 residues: CATSEVAGESYNEQFF. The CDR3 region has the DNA TGTGCCACCAGTGAGGTAGCGGGAGAGTCCTACAATGAGCAGTTCTTC.

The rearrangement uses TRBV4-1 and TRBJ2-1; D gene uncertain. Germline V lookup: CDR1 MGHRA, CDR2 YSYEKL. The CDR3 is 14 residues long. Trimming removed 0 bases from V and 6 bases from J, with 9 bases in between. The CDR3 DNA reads TGCGCCAGCAGCCAAGATGCGGTGGGCAATGAGCAGTTCTTC. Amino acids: CASSQDAVGNEQFF.

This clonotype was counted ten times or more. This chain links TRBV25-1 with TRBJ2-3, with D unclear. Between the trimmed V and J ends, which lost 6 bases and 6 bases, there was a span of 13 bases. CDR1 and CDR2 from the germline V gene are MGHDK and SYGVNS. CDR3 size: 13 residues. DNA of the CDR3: TGTGCCAGCAGCCCAATGCTGTGGGATACGCAGTATTTT. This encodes CASSPMLWDTQYF.